This T cell receptor (beta chain) was retrieved from a study of blood T cell repertoires in COVID-19. Trimming took 1 base from V and 9 from J; bases not matched to a gene: 16. From germline, CDR1 is SGHNT and CDR2 YYREEE (reference sequence). The CDR3 consists of 18 residues. The authors' processing: Researchers report that nucleated cell counts were estimated from reference gene primer amplification. Only in-frame clones appear in the TCRdb table, and some are missing; sequencing was by immunoSEQ multiplex PCR. The DNA gave D and trimming, while V, J and clone size come from that table. The sample consists of 250,000 to 300,000 clones, over 65% of them appearing once.

Material for sequencing was peripheral blood. This sequence originates from a woman at least 80 years old with acute or convalescent COVID-19. The chain uses TRBV5-4 and TRBJ2-2; 9 bases are a match to TRBD2. CDR3 bases: TGTGCCAGCAGCTTGCGGGCTAGCGGGACTGGACGGGGCCGGGAGCTGTTTTTT. It yields the protein CASSLRASGTGRGRELFF. The full variable domain, rest sourced from reference TRBV5-4 and TRBJ2-2, is ETGVTQSPTHLIKTRGQQVTLRCSSQSGHNTVSWYQQALGQGPQFIFQYYREEENGRGNFPPRFSGLQFPNYSSELNVNALELDDSALYLCASSLRASGTGRGRELFFGEGSRLTVL.